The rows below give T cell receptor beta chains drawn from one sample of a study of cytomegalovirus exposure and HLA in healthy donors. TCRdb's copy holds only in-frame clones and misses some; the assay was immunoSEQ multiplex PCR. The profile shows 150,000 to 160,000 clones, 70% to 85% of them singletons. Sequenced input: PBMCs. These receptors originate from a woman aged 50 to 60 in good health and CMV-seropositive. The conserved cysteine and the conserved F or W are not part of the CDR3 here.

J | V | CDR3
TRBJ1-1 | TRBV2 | ASSEAYDRGRLEAF
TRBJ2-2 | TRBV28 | ASISGGNTGELF
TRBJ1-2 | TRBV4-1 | ASSQDSGQVYYGYT
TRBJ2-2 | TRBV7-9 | ASRRTGGSNTGELF
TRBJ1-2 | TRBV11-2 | ASSSISGRRPNHYGYT
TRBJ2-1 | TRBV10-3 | AISAQGGRYEQF
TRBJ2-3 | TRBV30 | AWSGQLAGGPTDTQY
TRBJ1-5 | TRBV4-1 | ASSQEPRSGQPQH
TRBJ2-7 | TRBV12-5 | ASGLVLRRGGSYEQY
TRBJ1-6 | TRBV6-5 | ASSATRGRTSPLH
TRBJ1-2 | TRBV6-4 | ASRDILSYT
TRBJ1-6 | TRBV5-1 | ASSQRGGRNNSPLH
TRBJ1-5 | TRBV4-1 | ASSQDLGRGADQPQH
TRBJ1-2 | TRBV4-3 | ASSLERGANYGYT
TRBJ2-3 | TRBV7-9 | ASSLPSGGRTDTQY
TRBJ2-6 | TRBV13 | ASSSGSPSGANVLT
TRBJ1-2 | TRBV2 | ASSAGVGYT
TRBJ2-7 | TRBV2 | ASSEIGGGYEQY
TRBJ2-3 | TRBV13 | ASSPWASGGRGTDTQY
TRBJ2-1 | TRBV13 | ASSSSGSPGYNEQF
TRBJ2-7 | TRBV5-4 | ASSSGQGPAYEQY
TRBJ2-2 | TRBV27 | ASRPRGGRVTGELF
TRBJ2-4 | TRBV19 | ASSIPRLGAKNIQY
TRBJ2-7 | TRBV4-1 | ASSRSDSASSYEQY
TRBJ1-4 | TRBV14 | ASSQFVGVNEKLF
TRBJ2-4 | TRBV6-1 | ASSPQGLAKNIQY
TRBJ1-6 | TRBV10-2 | ASSENLLSSYNSPLH
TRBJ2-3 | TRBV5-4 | ASSPGTGGTDTQY
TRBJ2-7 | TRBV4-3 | ASSQGEGGREQY
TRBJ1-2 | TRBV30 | AWGHHNYGYT
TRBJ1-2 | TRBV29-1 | SGGTYGYT
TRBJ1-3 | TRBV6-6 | ASGPPGGAGNTIY
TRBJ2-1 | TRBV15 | ATSSLGGHNNEQF
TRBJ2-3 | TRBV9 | ASSVQASTPADTQY